This TCR beta chain derives from a study of blood T cell repertoires in COVID-19 (dated by TCRdb to 2018 to 2020). Notes on the research overall: Collaborator samples came from the United States, Italy and Spain and covered acute and convalescent phases of COVID-19. The prospective study material was composed of cDNA or gDNA derived from T cells, B-cell-depleted T cells, or PBMCs. Where available, HLA class I and class II types were taken from metadata supplied by the sample provider and were not determined by assay-based typing. Subjects who had been exposed to COVID-19, were actively infected with it, or had recovered from it provided the deeply sampled blood TCRbeta repertoires that made up the dataset. The samples were drawn from two sources: the first 160 participants of the ongoing ImmuneRACE study, and approximately 1,300 subjects contributed by 6 global collaborators. The repertoires were made available in a free public database intended to serve as a resource for research on the immune response to SARS-CoV-2. Sample metadata almost always included a de-identified subject ID, COVID-19 status, age in years and sex.

This clone was seen more than once but under ten times. Its antigen is currently not known. Base quality data are lacking; no much larger clone is found one base away. The CDR3 has 16 amino acids, counting the end cysteine and phenylalanine. Only the CDR3 part of the read is kept: 48 bases, read in frame from the first base. V loses 0 bases of germline sequence and J loses 6 bases, and the interval between the two ends is 17 bases. Looking up the germline V gene (reference sequence) yields CDR1 LGHDT and CDR2 YNNKEL. Overall results and qualifications from the work: The quantity of clinical and demographic metadata differed by source and by participant and was supplied without curation.

TCRbeta CDR3 regions were amplified from genomic DNA by means of the immunoSEQ Assay, a bias-controlled multiplex PCR. Concerning the study's data processing: Within the assay, amplification of reference gene primers was used to estimate how many nucleated cells each sample contained. To quantify the absolute abundance of each unique TCRbeta CDR3 rearrangement, sequence reads were collapsed and filtered. For each sample, productive Simpson clonality was calculated as the square root of Simpson's diversity index across productive rearrangements. Sourced from immuneACCESS, this table was stored by TCRdb with only in-frame sequences that have V and J called. A share of the clones is absent; for the studies checked, an unresolved V gene accounts for under half, and the remainder has no known explanation. V, J and clone size are taken as reported in that table, and D and trimming were inferred from the DNA itself. The sample table records over 150,000 clones; around 78% of these occur just once. The ten largest make up about 1.8% of the sample.

Whole blood was collected in K2EDTA tubes by collaborating institutions according to the institutions' own protocols. Collaborator samples were shipped for TCRbeta analysis as frozen whole blood, isolated PBMCs, or DNA extracted from either sample type. The receptor chain draws on TRBV3-1 (or the pseudogene TRBV3-2) and TRBJ1-2; the D gene is perhaps TRBD1, from 6 matching bases. The clonotype comes from a man older than 75 with acute or convalescent COVID-19. Sequenced input: peripheral blood. The CDR3 region reads CASSQDMAGVVNGYTF. The DNA reads TGTGCCAGCAGCCAAGATATGGCAGGGGTAGTGAATGGCTACACCTTC.